Listed below are T cell receptor beta chains from one sample, sequenced in a study of blood T cell repertoires in COVID-19. TCRdb's table, derived via immunoSEQ multiplex PCR, lists solely in-frame clones and lacks some. The profile shows some 55,000 clones, 65% to 85% of them singletons. The specimen sequenced was peripheral blood. These receptors were collected from an older man with active or convalescent COVID-19. Both conserved end residues are part of each CDR3. Each record gives: clone size, V gene, J gene, D gene, CDR3 length, CDR3 protein, CDR3 DNA. D genes are given only for firm matches. Size values are once, few and many counts, or a class for expanded clones, and some rows have none.

abundance: -
v_gene: TRBV9
j_gene: TRBJ1-2
d_gene: -
len: 15
CDR3aa: CASSVGAGENYGYTF
CDR3nt: TGTGCCAGCAGCGTAGGGGCGGGGGAAAACTATGGCTACACCTTC

abundance: -
v_gene: TRBV4-3
j_gene: TRBJ1-2
d_gene: -
len: 17
CDR3aa: CASSQDLAEAAGYGYTF
CDR3nt: TGCGCCAGCAGCCAAGATCTCGCAGAAGCGGCCGGCTATGGCTACACCTTC

abundance: once
v_gene: TRBV24-1
j_gene: TRBJ2-1
d_gene: TRBD2
len: 19
CDR3aa: CATSDPLAGGPFGYNEQFF
CDR3nt: TGTGCCACCAGTGATCCACTAGCGGGAGGGCCCTTCGGATACAATGAGCAGTTCTTC

abundance: -
v_gene: TRBV6-1
j_gene: TRBJ2-1
d_gene: TRBD1
len: 13
CDR3aa: CASSEAQGTGSFF
CDR3nt: TGTGCCAGCAGTGAAGCCCAGGGGACAGGGAGTTTCTTC

abundance: -
v_gene: TRBV7-9
j_gene: TRBJ1-4
d_gene: -
len: 12
CDR3aa: CASSGGSEKLFF
CDR3nt: TGTGCCAGCAGCGGCGGTTCCGAAAAACTGTTTTTT

abundance: -
v_gene: TRBV30
j_gene: TRBJ1-1
d_gene: -
len: 15
CDR3aa: CAWSLGQTSVTEAFF
CDR3nt: TGTGCCTGGAGTCTCGGGCAGACTAGTGTGACTGAAGCTTTCTTT

abundance: -
v_gene: TRBV6-4
j_gene: TRBJ2-1
d_gene: -
len: 12
CDR3aa: CARCLDDNEQFF
CDR3nt: TGTGCCCGTTGTCTAGATGACAATGAGCAGTTCTTC

abundance: -
v_gene: TRBV3-1/TRBV3-2
j_gene: TRBJ1-1
d_gene: TRBD1
len: 14
CDR3aa: CASSQADRASEAFF
CDR3nt: TGTGCCAGCAGCCAAGCCGACAGGGCCTCTGAAGCTTTCTTT

abundance: -
v_gene: TRBV19
j_gene: TRBJ2-5
d_gene: -
len: 16
CDR3aa: CASSLGRGGGQETQYF
CDR3nt: TGTGCCAGTAGTTTAGGCAGGGGAGGGGGTCAAGAGACCCAGTACTTC

abundance: -
v_gene: TRBV27
j_gene: TRBJ1-6
d_gene: -
len: 14
CDR3aa: CASSLWQEAAPLHF
CDR3nt: TGTGCCAGCAGTTTATGGCAGGAGGCGGCACCCCTCCACTTT

abundance: -
v_gene: TRBV11-2
j_gene: TRBJ2-7
d_gene: -
len: 12
CDR3aa: CASSLAAYEQYF
CDR3nt: TGTGCCAGCAGCTTAGCGGCCTACGAGCAGTACTTC

abundance: -
v_gene: TRBV11-3
j_gene: TRBJ1-6
d_gene: TRBD1
len: 15
CDR3aa: CASSFNFIGGSPLHF
CDR3nt: TGTGCCAGCAGCTTCAATTTTATAGGGGGCTCACCCCTCCACTTT

abundance: -
v_gene: TRBV19
j_gene: TRBJ2-1
d_gene: -
len: 13
CDR3aa: CASSMVQDNEQFF
CDR3nt: TGTGCCAGTAGTATGGTACAAGACAATGAGCAGTTCTTC

abundance: -
v_gene: TRBV11-2
j_gene: TRBJ1-1
d_gene: -
len: 14
CDR3aa: CASSPPGGRTEAFF
CDR3nt: TGTGCCAGCAGCCCCCCGGGTGGTAGGACTGAAGCTTTCTTT

abundance: -
v_gene: TRBV5-4
j_gene: TRBJ1-2
d_gene: TRBD1
len: 15
CDR3aa: CASSGAGGTAYGYTF
CDR3nt: TGTGCCAGCAGCGGCGCCGGAGGGACAGCCTATGGCTACACCTTC

abundance: -
v_gene: TRBV24-1
j_gene: TRBJ2-5
d_gene: -
len: 14
CDR3aa: CATGGLAPQETQYF
CDR3nt: TGTGCCACCGGAGGGCTAGCCCCCCAAGAGACCCAGTACTTC

abundance: -
v_gene: TRBV30
j_gene: TRBJ2-5
d_gene: TRBD2
len: 13
CDR3aa: CAWGAGREETQYF
CDR3nt: TGTGCCTGGGGAGCTGGGCGGGAGGAGACCCAGTACTTC

abundance: -
v_gene: TRBV19
j_gene: TRBJ1-5
d_gene: -
len: 15
CDR3aa: CASSTLGQENQPQHF
CDR3nt: TGTGCCAGTAGTACCCTGGGGCAGGAAAATCAGCCCCAGCATTTT

abundance: -
v_gene: TRBV10-3
j_gene: TRBJ2-3
d_gene: TRBD1
len: 16
CDR3aa: CAISERGTESTDTQYF
CDR3nt: TGTGCCATCAGTGAGAGAGGGACAGAAAGCACAGATACGCAGTATTTT

abundance: -
v_gene: TRBV5-1
j_gene: TRBJ1-1
d_gene: -
len: 13
CDR3aa: CASSPPQGSEAFF
CDR3nt: TGCGCCAGCAGCCCACCCCAGGGGTCTGAAGCTTTCTTT

abundance: -
v_gene: TRBV10-3
j_gene: TRBJ1-1
d_gene: -
len: 11
CDR3aa: CAISTNTEAFF
CDR3nt: TGTGCCATCAGTACAAACACTGAAGCTTTCTTT

abundance: few
v_gene: TRBV27
j_gene: TRBJ2-7
d_gene: TRBD1
len: 16
CDR3aa: CASSLWPGQSSYEQYF
CDR3nt: TGTGCCAGCAGTTTATGGCCGGGACAGAGCTCCTACGAGCAGTACTTC

abundance: few
v_gene: TRBV4-1
j_gene: TRBJ1-2
d_gene: -
len: 14
CDR3aa: CASSQVPPNYGYTF
CDR3nt: TGCGCCAGCAGCCAAGTCCCTCCTAACTATGGCTACACCTTC

abundance: -
v_gene: TRBV24-1
j_gene: TRBJ1-5
d_gene: -
len: 14
CDR3aa: CATSESRGNQPQHF
CDR3nt: TGTGCCACCAGTGAGTCTCGGGGGAATCAGCCCCAGCATTTT

abundance: -
v_gene: TRBV12-3/TRBV12-4
j_gene: TRBJ2-1
d_gene: -
len: 11
CDR3aa: CASRAVNEQFF
CDR3nt: TGTGCCAGCAGGGCCGTTAATGAGCAGTTCTTC

abundance: -
v_gene: TRBV28
j_gene: TRBJ1-2
d_gene: -
len: 13
CDR3aa: CASSPRGAEGYTF
CDR3nt: TGTGCCAGCAGTCCCCGGGGGGCTGAGGGCTACACCTTC

abundance: -
v_gene: TRBV11-2
j_gene: TRBJ2-5
d_gene: -
len: 14
CDR3aa: CASSLGLIEETQYF
CDR3nt: TGTGCCAGCAGCTTAGGTTTGATAGAAGAGACCCAGTACTTC

abundance: few
v_gene: TRBV6-2/TRBV6-3
j_gene: TRBJ2-1
d_gene: -
len: 13
CDR3aa: CASSFMTGNEQFF
CDR3nt: TGTGCCAGCAGTTTCATGACTGGAAATGAGCAGTTCTTC

abundance: -
v_gene: TRBV9
j_gene: TRBJ1-5
d_gene: -
len: 16
CDR3aa: CASSVNHGDSNQPQHF
CDR3nt: TGTGCCAGCAGCGTAAATCACGGGGATAGCAATCAGCCCCAGCATTTT

abundance: -
v_gene: TRBV24-1
j_gene: TRBJ2-2
d_gene: TRBD1
len: 17
CDR3aa: CATSDPGQGRWTGELFF
CDR3nt: TGTGCCACCAGTGACCCTGGACAGGGGAGGTGGACCGGGGAGCTGTTTTTT

abundance: many
v_gene: TRBV6-2/TRBV6-3
j_gene: TRBJ1-1
d_gene: -
len: 13
CDR3aa: CASSHRVATEAFF
CDR3nt: TGTGCCAGCAGCCACAGGGTAGCGACTGAAGCTTTCTTT

abundance: -
v_gene: TRBV21-1
j_gene: TRBJ1-6
d_gene: -
len: 21
CDR3aa: CASSKLGPRTDCSSYNSPLHF
CDR3nt: TGTGCCAGCAGCAAATTGGGGCCCCGGACAGACTGTAGCTCCTATAATTCACCCCTCCACTTT

abundance: few
v_gene: TRBV7-9
j_gene: TRBJ1-5
d_gene: TRBD1
len: 14
CDR3aa: CASSSTGSNQPQHF
CDR3nt: TGTGCCAGCAGCTCGACAGGGTCCAATCAGCCCCAGCATTTT

abundance: -
v_gene: TRBV24-1
j_gene: TRBJ2-6
d_gene: -
len: 14
CDR3aa: CATARRSGANVLTF
CDR3nt: TGTGCCACTGCGCGGCGATCTGGGGCCAACGTCCTGACTTTC

abundance: -
v_gene: TRBV3-1/TRBV3-2
j_gene: TRBJ2-1
d_gene: TRBD2
len: 16
CDR3aa: CASSLRTRGIYNEQFF
CDR3nt: TGTGCCAGCAGCCTTAGGACTAGAGGCATCTACAATGAGCAGTTCTTC

abundance: once
v_gene: TRBV15
j_gene: TRBJ2-1
d_gene: -
len: 13
CDR3aa: CATSRGQYNEQFF
CDR3nt: TGTGCCACCAGCAGAGGTCAGTACAATGAGCAGTTCTTC

abundance: -
v_gene: TRBV5-4
j_gene: TRBJ2-1
d_gene: -
len: 15
CDR3aa: CASSLGGHTYNEQFF
CDR3nt: TGTGCCAGCAGCTTGGGGGGGCATACCTACAATGAGCAGTTCTTC

abundance: -
v_gene: TRBV30
j_gene: TRBJ2-5
d_gene: -
len: 12
CDR3aa: CALSGTRETQYF
CDR3nt: TGTGCCCTGTCGGGTACTCGAGAGACCCAGTACTTC

abundance: -
v_gene: TRBV4-2
j_gene: TRBJ2-3
d_gene: TRBD2
len: 16
CDR3aa: CASSQISGGITDTQYF
CDR3nt: TGTGCCAGCAGCCAAATTAGCGGGGGGATTACAGATACGCAGTATTTT

abundance: few
v_gene: TRBV5-5
j_gene: TRBJ2-7
d_gene: TRBD1
len: 14
CDR3aa: CASSLGGQGDEQYF
CDR3nt: TGTGCCAGCAGCTTGGGGGGACAGGGAGACGAGCAGTACTTC

abundance: -
v_gene: TRBV5-4
j_gene: TRBJ1-2
d_gene: -
len: 14
CDR3aa: CASSFSRGQDGYTF
CDR3nt: TGTGCCAGCAGCTTCTCCAGGGGTCAGGATGGCTACACCTTC

abundance: few
v_gene: TRBV18
j_gene: TRBJ1-2
d_gene: TRBD1
len: 14
CDR3aa: CASSPLDRADGYTF
CDR3nt: TGTGCCAGCTCACCCCTAGACAGGGCGGATGGCTACACCTTC

abundance: -
v_gene: TRBV9
j_gene: TRBJ1-1
d_gene: -
len: 14
CDR3aa: CASSVVPSPTEAFF
CDR3nt: TGTGCCAGCAGCGTAGTTCCTAGCCCCACTGAAGCTTTCTTT

abundance: -
v_gene: TRBV5-5
j_gene: TRBJ1-1
d_gene: -
len: 13
CDR3aa: CASSLGPNTEAFF
CDR3nt: TGTGCCAGCAGCTTGGGGCCGAACACTGAAGCTTTCTTT

abundance: once
v_gene: TRBV27
j_gene: TRBJ1-1
d_gene: TRBD1
len: 15
CDR3aa: CASSPDRLRRTEAFF
CDR3nt: TGTGCCAGCAGTCCGGACAGGTTAAGAAGGACTGAAGCTTTCTTT